A single sample is the source of the 21 T cell receptor beta chains below, sequenced in a study of Tregs in tolerant kidney transplant recipients. Method: immunoSEQ multiplex PCR; TCRdb's copy keeps in-frame clones and lacks some. The repertoire holds 15,000 to 19,000 clones, more than 90% seen once, with 10% to 15% in the top ten. The specimen sequenced was CD8+ T cells from blood. The receptors derive from a human donor in good health.

The CDR3 reads CASSQGGGGSTDTQYF. The CDR3, as DNA: TGCGCCAGCAGCCAAGGGGGCGGTGGGAGCACAGATACGCAGTATTTT. The gene calls are TRBV4-3 and TRBJ2-3; weak D call: TRBD1 (5 bases). Germline V lookup: CDR1 LGHNA, CDR2 YSLEER. There are 16 residues in the CDR3. Trimming removed 1 base at V and 0 bases at J, with 11 bases between.

The chain combines TRBV9 with TRBJ2-1, with 7 bases that match TRBD1. This CDR3 comprises 14 residues. Germline CDR1 SGDLS, CDR2 YYNGEE. V dropped 3 bases and J dropped 4; count of bases not matched to a gene: 4. CDR3 in amino acids: CASSEGQIYNEQFF. As DNA, the CDR3 is TGTGCCAGCAGCGAGGGACAGATATACAATGAGCAGTTCTTC.

This chain uses TRBV29-1 with TRBJ2-7, with D possibly TRBD1 on 5 matching bases. Per germline, CDR1 SQVTM and CDR2 ANQGSEA. The CDR3 totals 10 residues. Trimming removed 6 bases from V and 4 bases from J, with 7 bases in between. The CDR3 DNA reads as TGCAGCGTACAGGATTACGAGCAGTACTTC. This sequence encodes CSVQDYEQYF.

This clone was found once. The chain carries TRBV7-9 and TRBJ2-1, with 12 bases identical to TRBD2. CDR1 SEHNR and CDR2 FQNEAQ come from the germline V gene (reference sequence). Trimming cost V 5 bases and J 5 bases; bases outside gene matches: 4. The CDR3 runs to 15 residues. CDR3 in amino acids: CASSTRLAGDNEQFF. The CDR3 bases are TGTGCCAGCAGCACCAGACTAGCGGGGGACAATGAGCAGTTCTTC.

The CDR3 is CASSPLLEGSEQFF. The CDR3 DNA follows: TGTGCCAGCAGTCCCTTATTGGAGGGGAGTGAGCAGTTCTTC. The chain recombines TRBV6-5 with TRBJ2-1, with D perhaps matching TRBD2 (6 bases). Germline values: CDR1 MNHEY, CDR2 SVGAGI. This CDR3 is built from 14 residues. Trimming stripped 5 bases from V and 9 bases from J, with 17 bases between.

The V and J genes are TRBV27 and TRBJ2-1; weak D call: TRBD2 (5 bases). V was cut by 7 bases and J by 3 bases, with 13 bases left in between. The CDR3 totals 14 residues. Germline V gene data show CDR1 as MNHEY and CDR2 as SMNVEV (reference sequence). Written as DNA, the CDR3 is TGTGCCAGCATCATCCCAGCGGTCTACAATGAGCAGTTCTTC. Translated: CASIIPAVYNEQFF.

V and J are TRBV13 and TRBJ1-1; D is ambiguous. Germline V gene sequence: CDR1 PRHDT, CDR2 FYEKMQ (reference sequence). The CDR3 contains 16 residues. The V and J ends lost 2 bases and 0 bases respectively, with 13 bases between them. The CDR3 region has the DNA TGTGCCAGCAGCTTACGCAGGTGGGGTATGAACACTGAAGCTTTCTTT. It encodes CASSLRRWGMNTEAFF.

The rearrangement joins TRBV11-2 to TRBJ1-1; a possible D gene is TRBD1 (5 bases). V was clipped by 5 bases and J by 0 bases, with 13 bases between them. There are 15 residues in the CDR3. Germline V gives CDR1 SGHAT, CDR2 FQNNGV. CDR3 in DNA: TGTGCCAGCAGCGGTCCGGGACGGGTGAACACTGAAGCTTTCTTT. It is translated as CASSGPGRVNTEAFF. Full variable domain (outside the CDR3, taken from reference TRBV11-2 and TRBJ1-1): EAGVAQSPRYKIIEKRQSVAFWCNPISGHATLYWYQQILGQGPKLLIQFQNNGVVDDSQLPKDRFSAERLKGVDSTLKIQPAKLEDSAVYLCASSGPGRVNTEAFFGQGTRLTVV.

This rearrangement joins TRBV9 to TRBJ2-1; D possibly corresponds to TRBD2 (6 bases). CDR1 is SGDLS, CDR2 YYNGEE, per germline. V gave up 6 bases and J gave up 12 bases, with 19 bases separating them. The CDR3 runs to 13 residues. CDR3 residues: CASTGSEGGPQFF. The CDR3 nucleotides are TGTGCCAGCACCGGTAGTGAGGGAGGACCGCAGTTCTTC.

The chain recombines TRBV11-2 with TRBJ2-7; 8 nucleotides agree with TRBD2. This CDR3 has 16 residues. Unmatched junction bases numbered 10, after V lost 2 bases and J lost 4 bases. Per the germline V gene, CDR1 is SGHAT and CDR2 is FQNNGV. CDR3 residues: CASSLPPGLGDYEQYF. The CDR3 bases are TGTGCCAGCAGCTTACCTCCGGGACTAGGGGATTACGAGCAGTACTTC. Full variable domain (remainder filled in from reference TRBV11-2 and TRBJ2-7): EAGVAQSPRYKIIEKRQSVAFWCNPISGHATLYWYQQILGQGPKLLIQFQNNGVVDDSQLPKDRFSAERLKGVDSTLKIQPAKLEDSAVYLCASSLPPGLGDYEQYFGPGTRLTVT.

The rearrangement links TRBV6-6 to TRBJ2-3; a weak D match, TRBD1 (5 bases). The CDR3 is 12 residues long. Trimming removed 5 bases from V and 4 bases from J, with 7 bases in between. Per the germline V gene, CDR1 is MNHNY and CDR2 is SVGAGI (reference sequence). The DNA of the CDR3 is TGTGCCAGCAGTAGGGGCCCAGATACGCAGTATTTT. Its protein product is CASSRGPDTQYF.

This chain joins TRBV7-2 and TRBJ2-7; 8 bases map to TRBD2. V trimming: 1 base; J trimming: 2 bases; junction bases outside the gene matches: 13. The CDR3 sequence is 18 residues long. Germline CDR1 is SGHTA and CDR2 is FQGNSA. As DNA, the CDR3 is TGTGCCAGCAGCTTAGAAGGCGGGGCGGGAGGAAAAACCTACGAGCAGTACTTC. It yields the protein CASSLEGGAGGKTYEQYF. Full variable domain (outside the CDR3, taken from reference TRBV7-2 and TRBJ2-7): GAGVSQSPSNKVTEKGKDVELRCDPISGHTALYWYRQSLGQGLEFLIYFQGNSAPDKSGLPSDRFSAERTGGSVSTLTIQRTQQEDSAVYLCASSLEGGAGGKTYEQYFGPGTRLTVT.

This rearrangement joins TRBV6-1 to TRBJ2-7; D is unclear. V was trimmed by 2 bases and J by 2 bases, leaving 10 bases between them. This CDR3 has 14 amino acids. CDR1 MNHNS and CDR2 SASEGT come from the germline V gene. The CDR3 DNA is TGTGCCAGCAGTGAACTCAGCGCAACCTACGAGCAGTACTTC. It translates to CASSELSATYEQYF.

The chain combines TRBV9 with TRBJ1-1, with unresolved D. Germline CDR1 SGDLS, CDR2 YYNGEE. CDR3 length: 11 amino acids. V was cut by 4 bases and J by 8 bases, with 9 bases left in between. This CDR3 reads CASSPLSEAFF. The CDR3, as DNA: TGTGCCAGCAGCCCTCTCAGCGAAGCTTTCTTT.

The chain has TRBV4-3 and TRBJ2-5; weak D call: TRBD2 (7 bases). Germline V gene sequence: CDR1 LGHNA, CDR2 YSLEER. V was trimmed by 0 bases and J by 5 bases, leaving 16 bases between them. This CDR3 is 16 amino acids long. The CDR3 coding sequence is TGCGCCAGCAGCCAAGATTTTGGGGGGGCATGGGAGACCCAGTACTTC. This sequence encodes CASSQDFGGAWETQYF.

V gene TRBV4-1 combines with J gene TRBJ2-7, with 8 bases fitting TRBD2. CDR3 length: 18 amino acids. The V and J ends lost 1 base and 4 bases, in that order; junction bases with no gene match: 15. Germline V gene sequence: CDR1 MGHRA, CDR2 YSYEKL. In nucleotides, the CDR3 is TGCGCCAGCAGCCAAGGAGACCCTTTCGGGGGGGTGTCATACGAGCAGTACTTC. Amino acids: CASSQGDPFGGVSYEQYF.

A word on this clone: Germline is not matched at one junction end, which may reflect a read error. The rearrangement links TRBV30 to TRBJ2-7; 10 bases map to TRBD2. Germline assignment: CDR1 GTSNPN and CDR2 SVGIG (reference sequence). The CDR3 runs to 13 residues. The CDR3, as DNA: TGTGCCTGGAGTGCACCATGGAGCGGGAGGGTTTTATTC. Its translation is CAWSAPWSGRVLF.

This clone is large. The rearrangement links TRBV19 to TRBJ2-1, with 7 bases lining up with TRBD1. CDR3 length: 12 amino acids. Germline CDR1 and CDR2: LNHDA and SQIVND (reference sequence). The V gene end was trimmed by 2 bases and the J gene end by 10 bases; junction bases not matched to a gene: 2. CDR3 nucleotide sequence: TGTGCCAGTAGTATAACAGGGGTCGAGCAGTTCTTC. Translating it yields CASSITGVEQFF.

The J gene is TRBJ2-7, the V gene TRBV7-9; possibly TRBD1 for D (6 bases). The CDR3 runs 15 residues. Germline loops: CDR1 SEHNR, CDR2 FQNEAQ (reference sequence). Between the trimmed V and J ends, which lost 0 bases and 6 bases, there was a span of 15 bases. CDR3 region: CASSLAAGVLVEQYF. Written as DNA, the CDR3 is TGTGCCAGCAGCTTAGCGGCAGGGGTATTGGTCGAGCAGTACTTC.

This chain's CDR3 is CASSQFMGAPEAFF. CDR3 bases: TGTGCCAGCAGCCAATTCATGGGGGCCCCTGAAGCTTTCTTT. This chain links TRBV14 with TRBJ1-1; D is perhaps TRBD1 (6 bases). The CDR3 contains 14 residues. The germline V gene encodes CDR1 SGHDN and CDR2 FVKESK. Trimming shortened V by 2 bases and J by 6 bases, and 13 bases separated the two germline ends. The full variable domain, its missing parts supplied by reference TRBV14 and TRBJ1-1, is EAGVTQFPSHSVIEKGQTVTLRCDPISGHDNLYWYRRVMGKEIKFLLHFVKESKQDESGMPNNRFLAERTGGTYSTLKVQPAELEDSGVYFCASSQFMGAPEAFFGQGTRLTVV.

The chain carries TRBV28 and TRBJ1-2, with D tentatively TRBD1 (5 bases). Germline CDR1 is MDHEN and CDR2 is SYDVKM. This CDR3 contains 14 residues. Trimming removed 5 bases at V and 5 bases at J, with 15 bases between. The DNA of the CDR3 is TGTGCCAGCAGTGCTCCGGGGGTTGGTTATGGCTACACCTTC. Protein sequence: CASSAPGVGYGYTF.